Listed below are T cell receptor beta chains from one sample, sequenced in a study of control samples from healthy donors and cancer patients. This table comes from immunoSEQ multiplex PCR, and its TCRdb copy is limited to in-frame clones, with some not included. The sample lists roughly 83,000 clones, around 82% seen once, with over 7.5% in the top ten. Sequencing was performed on blood. The receptors come from a woman aged 55-69 years in good health. Each CDR3 is given without its conserved first and last residue. Clone size, where shown, is once, few, many, or a class for clones that have expanded.

V: TRBV28; J: TRBJ1-5; size: few; CDR3: ASSQGAGQPQH
V: TRBV14; J: TRBJ1-1; size: NA; CDR3: ASRATGTYTEAF
V: TRBV28; J: TRBJ1-2; size: NA; CDR3: ASSLSPLGEGNYGYT
V: TRBV7-2; J: TRBJ2-5; size: NA; CDR3: ASSFGGGAETQY
V: TRBV11-2; J: TRBJ1-2; size: NA; CDR3: ASSSRTGRGYGYT
V: TRBV7-9; J: TRBJ1-1; size: NA; CDR3: ASSPEALQGAKSEAF
V: TRBV5-8; J: TRBJ1-1; size: NA; CDR3: ASSSGQGKSTEAF
V: TRBV19; J: TRBJ1-2; size: NA; CDR3: ASSPRQGTYGYT
V: TRBV6-6; J: TRBJ1-5; size: few; CDR3: ASSPQGSNQPQH
V: TRBV6-5; J: TRBJ2-1; size: once; CDR3: ASRLAGGYNEQF
V: TRBV19; J: TRBJ2-7; size: NA; CDR3: ASSTKGQEGYEQY
V: TRBV28; J: TRBJ1-3; size: NA; CDR3: ASSFHGSGNTIY
V: TRBV19; J: TRBJ2-7; size: once; CDR3: ASIDRTKPYEQY
V: TRBV3-1/TRBV3-2; J: TRBJ2-1; size: NA; CDR3: ASSQTNEQF
V: TRBV29-1; J: TRBJ1-1; size: few; CDR3: SVDSPTGLLAF
V: TRBV11-2; J: TRBJ1-1; size: NA; CDR3: ASSLGQGTDTEAF
V: TRBV10-3; J: TRBJ1-2; size: NA; CDR3: AIKDANYGYT
V: TRBV7-2; J: TRBJ1-4; size: NA; CDR3: ASSSDREKLF
V: TRBV5-4; J: TRBJ1-3; size: NA; CDR3: ASSLAGVLSGNTIY
V: TRBV5-1; J: TRBJ2-7; size: NA; CDR3: ASSPLEQGLYEQY
V: TRBV15; J: TRBJ1-6; size: NA; CDR3: ATSRGRNNSPLH
V: TRBV10-2; J: TRBJ2-5; size: NA; CDR3: ASSAPGGTQETQY
V: TRBV28; J: TRBJ1-3; size: NA; CDR3: ASSLDKFPGNTIY
V: TRBV10-3; J: TRBJ2-7; size: NA; CDR3: AISEEQGWSYEQY
V: TRBV15; J: TRBJ1-2; size: NA; CDR3: ATSRESGSLDYGYT
V: TRBV25-1; J: TRBJ1-6; size: few; CDR3: ASRGQGSNSPLH
V: TRBV11-2; J: TRBJ1-2; size: NA; CDR3: ASSRQGYGYT
V: TRBV14; J: TRBJ2-7; size: NA; CDR3: ASSPPGSSGGIPYEQY
V: TRBV6-6; J: TRBJ1-4; size: NA; CDR3: ASSRTGNEKLF
V: TRBV18; J: TRBJ2-1; size: NA; CDR3: ASSPPGGGIYNEQF
V: TRBV19; J: TRBJ1-6; size: NA; CDR3: ASSTTSGGPAYNSPLH
V: TRBV9; J: TRBJ1-3; size: NA; CDR3: ASSTGGHSGNTIY
V: TRBV19; J: TRBJ1-5; size: NA; CDR3: ASSTGTTGNQPQH
V: TRBV7-8; J: TRBJ2-2; size: NA; CDR3: ASSLVPRGTGELF
V: TRBV7-6; J: TRBJ2-7; size: NA; CDR3: ASSPSTGYEQY
V: TRBV19; J: TRBJ1-2; size: NA; CDR3: ASSIPTGRGYT
V: TRBV7-9; J: TRBJ2-5; size: NA; CDR3: ASSLLSGREETQY
V: TRBV4-2; J: TRBJ1-2; size: once; CDR3: ASSQDLQGSNYGYT
V: TRBV6-4; J: TRBJ2-7; size: NA; CDR3: ATPKVLAGTYVKQY
V: TRBV24-1; J: TRBJ2-1; size: NA; CDR3: ATSDPGLARNNEQF
V: TRBV2; J: TRBJ2-7; size: few; CDR3: ASSLGTGGYEQY